Below are 5 T cell receptor beta chains sequenced from a single sample in a study of tumor and adjacent non-tumor tissue in lung cancer. This sample's RNA came from whole unsorted tissue. TCRbeta libraries were built with three rounds of nested PCR, modified from ARM-PCR. TCRdb recomputed calls from the multiplex PCR reads with MiXCR, one row per CDR3 protein. The sample holds 120,000 or so distinct CDR3 sequences, about 66% seen once. The sequencing sample was made of lung tumor tissue. The receptors here all came from a man aged 30 to 45 with non-small cell lung cancer.

The chain recombines TRBV6-2 or TRBV6-3 with TRBJ2-3; 8 bases agree with TRBD2. The CDR3 length is 15 residues. Germline V CDR1 and CDR2: MNHEY, SVGEGT. V lost 0 bases and J lost 5; bases outside the gene matches: 4. CDR3 amino acids: CASSYSGGAIDTQYF. CDR3 DNA: TGTGCCAGCAGTTACTCCGGGGGGGCCATAGATACGCAGTATTTT.

This clonotype showed up just a few times. J is TRBJ2-7 and V is TRBV11-2, with D possibly TRBD1 on 6 matching bases. The CDR3 is 15 residues long. Germline V gene data show CDR1 as SGHAT and CDR2 as FQNNGV. The CDR3 DNA is TGTGTCAGTAGCTTAGAGGGGGACGGCTCCTACGAGCAGTACTTC. Amino acid sequence: CVSSLEGDGSYEQYF.

This clonotype was seen repeatedly, ten times or more. The V call is TRBV4-1, the J call TRBJ1-2, with a weak D call TRBD1 (5 bases). This CDR3 is 15 amino acids long. Germline loops: CDR1 MGHRA, CDR2 YSYEKL. Trimming shortened V by 4 bases and J by 7 bases, and 19 bases separated the two germline ends. The CDR3 loop reads CASSRQRTGPLGYTF. CDR3 sequence (DNA): TGCGCCAGCAGCCGACAGAGGACGGGGCCTCTTGGCTACACCTTC.

With regard to this clonotype: One end of the junction does not line up with germline, which may come from a read error. The rearrangement uses TRBV4-3 and TRBJ2-1; D not resolved. CDR1 LGHNA and CDR2 YSLEER come from the germline V gene. This CDR3 region has 14 residues. The CDR3 reads CARSHQTSYNEQFF. In DNA form, the CDR3 reads TGCGCCCGCAGCCACCAGACCTCCTATAATGAGCAGTTCTTC.

In regard to this clonotype: Germline and junction disagree at one end, which may indicate a read error. The V gene is TRBV20-1, the J gene TRBJ1-2; D is ambiguous. CDR3 length: 14 residues. Germline V CDR1 and CDR2: DFQATT, SNEGSKA (reference sequence). CDR3 in DNA: TGCAGTGCTAGCGATTCAGGTGACAACTATGGTTACACCTTC. Its protein is CSASDSGDNYGYTF.